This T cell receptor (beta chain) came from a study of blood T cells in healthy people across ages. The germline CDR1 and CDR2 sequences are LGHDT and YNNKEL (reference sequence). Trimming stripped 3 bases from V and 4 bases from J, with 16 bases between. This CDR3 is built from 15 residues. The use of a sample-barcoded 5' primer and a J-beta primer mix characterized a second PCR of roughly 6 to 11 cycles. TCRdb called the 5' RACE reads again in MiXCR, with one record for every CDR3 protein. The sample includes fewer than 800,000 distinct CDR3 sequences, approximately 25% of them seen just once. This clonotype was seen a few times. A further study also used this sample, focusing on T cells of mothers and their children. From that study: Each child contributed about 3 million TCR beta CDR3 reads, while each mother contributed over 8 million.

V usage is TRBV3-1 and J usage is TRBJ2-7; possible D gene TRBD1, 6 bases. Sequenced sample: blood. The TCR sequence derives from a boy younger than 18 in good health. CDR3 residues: CASSHGTMKRYEQYF. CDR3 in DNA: TGTGCCAGCAGCCATGGGACAATGAAGAGGTACGAGCAGTACTTC.